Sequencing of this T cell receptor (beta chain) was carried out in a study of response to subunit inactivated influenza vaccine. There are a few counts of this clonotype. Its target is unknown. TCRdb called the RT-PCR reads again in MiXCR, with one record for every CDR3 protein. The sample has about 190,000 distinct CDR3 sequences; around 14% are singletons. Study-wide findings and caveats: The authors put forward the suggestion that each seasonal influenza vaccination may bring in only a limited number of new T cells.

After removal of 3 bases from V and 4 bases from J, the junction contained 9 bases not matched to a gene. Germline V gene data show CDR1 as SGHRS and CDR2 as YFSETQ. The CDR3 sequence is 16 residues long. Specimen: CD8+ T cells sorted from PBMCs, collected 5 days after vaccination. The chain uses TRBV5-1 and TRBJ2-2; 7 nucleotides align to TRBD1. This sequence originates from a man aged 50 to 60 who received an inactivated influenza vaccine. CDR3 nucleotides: TGCGCCAGCAGCTGGAGTGTGACAGGGTCCACCGGGGAGCTGTTTTTT. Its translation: CASSWSVTGSTGELFF.